This record concerns one T cell receptor beta chain sequence. The target of this receptor is not known. No clone much larger than this one lies a single base away; base qualities are absent. This sample was included in a study of blood T cell repertoires in COVID-19 (dated by TCRdb to between 2020 and 2021). Background on the whole study: The collaborator samples originated in the United States, Italy and Spain and spanned the acute and convalescent phases of COVID-19. The material from the prospective study consisted of cDNA or gDNA derived from T cells, B-cell-depleted T cells, or PBMCs. Subjects who had been exposed to COVID-19, were actively infected with it, or had recovered from it provided the deeply sampled blood TCRbeta repertoires that made up the dataset. A freely available public database, intended as a resource for researchers studying the immune response to SARS-CoV-2, is where the repertoires were released. The samples were drawn from two sources: the first 160 participants of the ongoing ImmuneRACE study, and some 1,300 subjects contributed by 6 global collaborators. Sample metadata almost always included a de-identified subject ID, COVID-19 status, age in years and sex. Where available, HLA class I and class II types were obtained from metadata supplied by the sample provider rather than from assay-based typing. The study at large found these results: Clinical and demographic metadata were provided uncurated, with the amount varying by source and participant.

The collaborating institutions used their own protocols to collect whole blood in K2EDTA tubes. For TCRbeta analysis, collaborators shipped samples in one of three forms: frozen whole blood, isolated PBMCs, or DNA extracted from either of those sample types. TCRbeta CDR3 regions were amplified from genomic DNA using the immunoSEQ Assay, a bias-controlled multiplex PCR. The original pipeline was this. Within the assay, amplification of reference gene primers was used to estimate how many nucleated cells each sample contained. Sequence reads were collapsed and filtered to measure the absolute abundance of every unique TCRbeta CDR3 rearrangement. Productive Simpson clonality was computed per sample as the square root of Simpson's diversity index over productive rearrangements. Not all clones reach the TCRdb copy of this immuneACCESS table, which keeps in-frame sequences only. Checked studies attribute under half of the gap to unresolved V genes and leave the rest unexplained. V, J and clone size reflect that table, while D and trimming were determined from the DNA. Across this sample there are approximately 150,000 clones, with roughly 82% seen only once. The top ten clonotypes cover about 10% of the sample.

The clonotype was recovered from a man in his sixties with active or convalescent COVID-19. Specimen: peripheral blood.

CDR3 region: CASSQTSGGYEQYF. The nucleotides read TGTGCCAGCAGCCAAACTAGCGGGGGTTACGAGCAGTACTTC. Here the chain combines TRBV3-1 (or the pseudogene TRBV3-2) and TRBJ2-7, and 11 junctional nucleotides match TRBD2. Taken from cysteine to phenylalanine, the CDR3 has 14 residues. Of all the DNA, just the CDR3 is kept, 42 bases in frame from base 1. V has 2 bases trimmed and J has 4 bases trimmed; junction bases matching no gene number 1. From the germline V gene (reference sequence), CDR1 is LGHDT and CDR2 is YNNKEL.